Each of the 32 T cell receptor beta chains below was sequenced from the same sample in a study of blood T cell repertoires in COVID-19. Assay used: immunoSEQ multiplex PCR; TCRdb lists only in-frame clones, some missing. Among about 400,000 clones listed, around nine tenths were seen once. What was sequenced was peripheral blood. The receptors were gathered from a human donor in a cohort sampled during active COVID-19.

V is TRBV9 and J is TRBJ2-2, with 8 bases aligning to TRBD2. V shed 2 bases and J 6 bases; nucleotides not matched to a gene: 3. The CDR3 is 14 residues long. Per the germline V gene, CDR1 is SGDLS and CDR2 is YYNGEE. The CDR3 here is CASSVGGASGELFF. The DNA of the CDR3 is TGTGCCAGCAGCGTCGGGGGGGCCTCCGGGGAGCTGTTTTTT.

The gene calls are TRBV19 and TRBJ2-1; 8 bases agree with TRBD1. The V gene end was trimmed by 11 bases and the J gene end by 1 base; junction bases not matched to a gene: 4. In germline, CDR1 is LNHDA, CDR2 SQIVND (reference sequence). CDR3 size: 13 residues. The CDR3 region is CAVGTGSYNEQFF. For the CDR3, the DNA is TGTGCCGTCGGGACAGGTTCCTACAATGAGCAGTTCTTC. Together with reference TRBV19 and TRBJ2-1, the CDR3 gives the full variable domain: DGGITQSPKYLFRKEGQNVTLSCEQNLNHDAMYWYRQDPGQGLRLIYYSQIVNDFQKGDIAEGYSVSREKKESFPLTVTSAQKNPTAFYLCAVGTGSYNEQFFGPGTRLTVL.

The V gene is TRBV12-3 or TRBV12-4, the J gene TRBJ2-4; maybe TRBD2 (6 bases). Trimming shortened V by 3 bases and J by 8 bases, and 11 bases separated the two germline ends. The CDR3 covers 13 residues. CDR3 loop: CASSFGGADIQYF. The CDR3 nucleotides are TGTGCCAGCAGTTTTGGCGGGGCCGACATTCAGTACTTC.

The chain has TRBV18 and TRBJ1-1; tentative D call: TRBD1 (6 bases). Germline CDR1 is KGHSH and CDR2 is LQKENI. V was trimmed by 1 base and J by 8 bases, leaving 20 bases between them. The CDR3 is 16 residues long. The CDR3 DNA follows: TGTGCCAGCTCACCACGGACACAGGGCGCGCAGGTAGAAGCTTTCTTT. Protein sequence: CASSPRTQGAQVEAFF.

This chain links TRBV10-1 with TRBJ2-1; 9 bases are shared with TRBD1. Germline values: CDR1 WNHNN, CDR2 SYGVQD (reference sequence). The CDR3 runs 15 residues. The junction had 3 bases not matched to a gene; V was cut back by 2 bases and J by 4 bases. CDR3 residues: CASSEIGQGYNEQFF. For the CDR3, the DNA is TGCGCCAGCAGTGAGATCGGACAGGGGTACAATGAGCAGTTCTTC.

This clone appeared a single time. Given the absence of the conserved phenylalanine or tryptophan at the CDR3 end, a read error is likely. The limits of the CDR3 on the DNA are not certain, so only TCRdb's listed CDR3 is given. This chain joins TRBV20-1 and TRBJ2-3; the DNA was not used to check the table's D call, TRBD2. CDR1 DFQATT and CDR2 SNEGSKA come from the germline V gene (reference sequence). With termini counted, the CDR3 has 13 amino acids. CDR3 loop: CSASSLAGARRGV.

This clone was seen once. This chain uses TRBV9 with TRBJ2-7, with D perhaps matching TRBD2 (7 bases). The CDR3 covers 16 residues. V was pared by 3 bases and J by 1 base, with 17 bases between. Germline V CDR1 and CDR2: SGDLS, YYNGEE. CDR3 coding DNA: TGTGCCAGCAGCGCCGCTGGGGGGGGCCTGTCCTACGAGCAGTACTTC. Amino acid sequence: CASSAAGGGLSYEQYF.

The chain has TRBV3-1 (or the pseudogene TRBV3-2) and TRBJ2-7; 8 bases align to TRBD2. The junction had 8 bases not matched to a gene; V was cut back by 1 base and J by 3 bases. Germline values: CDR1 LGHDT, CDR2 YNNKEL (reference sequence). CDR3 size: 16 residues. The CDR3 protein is CASSQAGAGAYYEQYF. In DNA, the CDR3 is TGTGCCAGCAGCCAAGCGGGAGCGGGGGCCTACTACGAGCAGTACTTC.

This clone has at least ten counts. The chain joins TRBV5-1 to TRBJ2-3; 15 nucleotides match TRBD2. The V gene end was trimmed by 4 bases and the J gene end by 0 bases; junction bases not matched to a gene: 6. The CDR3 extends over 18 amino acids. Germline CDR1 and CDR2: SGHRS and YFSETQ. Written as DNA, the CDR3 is TGCGCCAGCAGCGCGGGACTAGCGGGAGGAACTAGCACAGATACGCAGTATTTT. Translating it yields CASSAGLAGGTSTDTQYF.

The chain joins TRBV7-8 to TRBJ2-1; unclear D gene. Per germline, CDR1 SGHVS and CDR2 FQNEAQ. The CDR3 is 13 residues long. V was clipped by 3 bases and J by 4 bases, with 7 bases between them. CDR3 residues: CASSFTVYNEQFF. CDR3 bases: TGTGCCAGCAGCTTCACAGTGTACAATGAGCAGTTCTTC.

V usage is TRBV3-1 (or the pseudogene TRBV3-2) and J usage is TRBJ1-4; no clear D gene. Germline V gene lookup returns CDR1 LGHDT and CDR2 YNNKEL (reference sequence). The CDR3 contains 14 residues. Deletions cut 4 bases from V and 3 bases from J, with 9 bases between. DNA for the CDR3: TGTGCCAGCAGCCCTCAGCGATCTAATGAAAAACTGTTTTTT. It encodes CASSPQRSNEKLFF.

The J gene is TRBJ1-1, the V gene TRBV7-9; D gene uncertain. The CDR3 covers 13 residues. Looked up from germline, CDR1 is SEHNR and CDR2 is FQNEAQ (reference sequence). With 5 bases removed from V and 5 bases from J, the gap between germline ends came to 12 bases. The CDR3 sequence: CASSILVRTEAFF. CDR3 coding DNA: TGTGCCAGCAGCATCTTGGTGAGGACTGAAGCTTTCTTT.

In nucleotides, the CDR3 is TGTGCCAGCAGCCCTCTGACCACTTCTGGGGCGGAGACCCAGTACTTC. It yields the protein CASSPLTTSGAETQYF. The J gene is TRBJ2-5, the V gene TRBV5-5; a possible D gene is TRBD1 (5 bases). V shed 4 bases and J shed 5 bases, with 21 bases lying between them. Germline CDR1 reads SGHKS; CDR2 reads YYEKEE (reference sequence). The CDR3 is made up of 16 amino acids. The variable domain in full, with the rest retrieved from reference TRBV5-5 and TRBJ2-5, is DAGVTQSPTHLIKTRGQQVTLRCSPISGHKSVSWYQQVLGQGPQFIFQYYEKEERGRGNFPDRFSARQFPNYSSELNVNALLLGDSALYLCASSPLTTSGAETQYFGPGTRLLVL.

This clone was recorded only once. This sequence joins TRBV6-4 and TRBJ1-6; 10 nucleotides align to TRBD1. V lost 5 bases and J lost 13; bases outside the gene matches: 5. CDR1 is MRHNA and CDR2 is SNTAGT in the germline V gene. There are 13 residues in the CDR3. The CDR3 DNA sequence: TGTGCCAGCAGTTTGGGACAGGGGCATCCCCTCCACTTT. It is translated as CASSLGQGHPLHF.

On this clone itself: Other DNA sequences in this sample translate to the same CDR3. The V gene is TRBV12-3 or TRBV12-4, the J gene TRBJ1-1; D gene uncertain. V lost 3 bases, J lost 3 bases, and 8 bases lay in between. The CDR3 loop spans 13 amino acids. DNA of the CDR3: TGTGCCAGCAGTTTTGACAAGCACACTGAAGCTTTCTTT. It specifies CASSFDKHTEAFF.

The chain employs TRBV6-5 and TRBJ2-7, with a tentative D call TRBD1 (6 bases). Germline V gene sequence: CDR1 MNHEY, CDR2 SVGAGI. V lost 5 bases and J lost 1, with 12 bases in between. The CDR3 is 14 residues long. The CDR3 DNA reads TGTGCCAGCAGTCTATGGACAGTTTCCTACGAGCAGTACTTC. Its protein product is CASSLWTVSYEQYF.

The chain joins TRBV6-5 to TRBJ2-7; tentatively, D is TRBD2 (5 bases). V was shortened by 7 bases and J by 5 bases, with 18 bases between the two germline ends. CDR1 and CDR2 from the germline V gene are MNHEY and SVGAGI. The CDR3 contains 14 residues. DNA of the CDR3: TGTGCCAGCACTAGCACCCTATCTCGTGACGAGCAGTACTTC. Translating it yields CASTSTLSRDEQYF.

The CDR3 reads CASSPEGLVPYNEQFF. Here the CDR3 DNA reads TGTGCCAGCAGCCCGGAGGGGCTAGTCCCCTACAATGAGCAGTTCTTC. The chain carries TRBV9 and TRBJ2-1, with a tentative D call TRBD2 (6 bases). V lost 4 bases, J lost 2 bases, and 16 bases lay in between. The CDR3 extends over 16 amino acids. Per germline, CDR1 SGDLS and CDR2 YYNGEE.

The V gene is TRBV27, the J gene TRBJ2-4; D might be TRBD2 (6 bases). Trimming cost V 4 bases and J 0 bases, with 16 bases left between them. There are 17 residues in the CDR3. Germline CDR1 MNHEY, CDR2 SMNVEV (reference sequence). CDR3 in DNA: TGTGCCAGCAGTTCCAGACTAGATGGGATAGCCAAAAACATTCAGTACTTC. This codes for CASSSRLDGIAKNIQYF.

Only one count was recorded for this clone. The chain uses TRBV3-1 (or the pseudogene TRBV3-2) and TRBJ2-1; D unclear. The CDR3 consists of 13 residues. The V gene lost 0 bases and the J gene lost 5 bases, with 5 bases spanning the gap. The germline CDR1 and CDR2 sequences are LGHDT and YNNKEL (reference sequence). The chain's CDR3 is CASSQDHNNEQFF. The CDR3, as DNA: TGTGCCAGCAGCCAAGACCACAACAATGAGCAGTTCTTC.

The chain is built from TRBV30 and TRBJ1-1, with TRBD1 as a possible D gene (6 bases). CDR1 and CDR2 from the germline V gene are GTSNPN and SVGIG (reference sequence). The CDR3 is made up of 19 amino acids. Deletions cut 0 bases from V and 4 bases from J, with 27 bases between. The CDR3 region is CAWSVTSRGSIMRVTEAFF. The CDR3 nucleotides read TGTGCCTGGAGTGTAACATCGAGGGGGAGCATAATGCGGGTCACTGAAGCTTTCTTT.

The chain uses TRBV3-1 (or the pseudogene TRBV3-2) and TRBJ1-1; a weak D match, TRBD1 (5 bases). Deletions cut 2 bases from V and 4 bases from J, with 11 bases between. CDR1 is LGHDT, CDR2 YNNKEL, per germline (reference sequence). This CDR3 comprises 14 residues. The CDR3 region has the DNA TGTGCCAGCAGCCAAACGGCCGGGGGCACTGAAGCTTTCTTT. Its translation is CASSQTAGGTEAFF.

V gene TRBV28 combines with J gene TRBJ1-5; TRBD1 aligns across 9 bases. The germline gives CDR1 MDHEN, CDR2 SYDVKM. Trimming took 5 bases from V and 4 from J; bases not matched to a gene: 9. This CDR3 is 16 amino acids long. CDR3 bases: TGTGCCAGCAGTCTGCCGGGACAGGGAAGGAATCAGCCCCAGCATTTT. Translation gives CASSLPGQGRNQPQHF.

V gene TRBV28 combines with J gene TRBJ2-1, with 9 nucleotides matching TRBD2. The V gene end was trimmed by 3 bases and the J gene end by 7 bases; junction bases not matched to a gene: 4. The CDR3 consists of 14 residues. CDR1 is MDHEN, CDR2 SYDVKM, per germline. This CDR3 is CASSLGGRANEQFF. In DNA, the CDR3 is TGTGCCAGCAGTTTGGGCGGGAGGGCTAATGAGCAGTTCTTC.

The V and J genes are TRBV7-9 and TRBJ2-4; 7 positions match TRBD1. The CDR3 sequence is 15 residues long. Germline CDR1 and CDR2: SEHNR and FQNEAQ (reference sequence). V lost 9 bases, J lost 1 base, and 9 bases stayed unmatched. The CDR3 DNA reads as TGTGCCAGAATTAGGGGGCGCGACGCCAAAAACATTCAGTACTTC. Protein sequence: CARIRGRDAKNIQYF. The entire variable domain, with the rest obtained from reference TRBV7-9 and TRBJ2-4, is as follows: DTGVSQNPRHKITKRGQNVTFRCDPISEHNRLYWYRQTLGQGPEFLTYFQNEAQLEKSRLLSDRFSAERPKGSFSTLEIQRTEQGDSAMYLCARIRGRDAKNIQYFGAGTRLSVL.

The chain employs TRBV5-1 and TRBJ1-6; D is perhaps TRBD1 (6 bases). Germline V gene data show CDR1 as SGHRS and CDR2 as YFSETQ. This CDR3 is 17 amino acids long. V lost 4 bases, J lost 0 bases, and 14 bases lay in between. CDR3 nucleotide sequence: TGCGCCAGCAGCGACAGAACAGGGAGCTCCTATAATTCACCCCTCCACTTT. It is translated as CASSDRTGSSYNSPLHF.

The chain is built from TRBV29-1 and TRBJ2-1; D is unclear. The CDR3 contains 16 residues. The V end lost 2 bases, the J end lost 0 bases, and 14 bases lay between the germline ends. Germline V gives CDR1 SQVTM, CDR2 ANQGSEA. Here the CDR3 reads CSVEQDLTLSYNEQFF. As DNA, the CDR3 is TGCAGCGTTGAACAGGATCTGACCCTCTCCTACAATGAGCAGTTCTTC.

CDR3 loop: CASSLERLGQGYNEQFF. As DNA, the CDR3 is TGCGCCAGCAGCTTGGAGAGACTAGGACAGGGTTACAATGAGCAGTTCTTC. This chain links TRBV5-1 with TRBJ2-1, with TRBD1 identical over 8 bases. Germline CDR1 reads SGHRS; CDR2 reads YFSETQ. The CDR3 contains 17 residues. Losses at the gene ends were 0 bases for V and 4 bases for J; bases not matched to a gene: 9.

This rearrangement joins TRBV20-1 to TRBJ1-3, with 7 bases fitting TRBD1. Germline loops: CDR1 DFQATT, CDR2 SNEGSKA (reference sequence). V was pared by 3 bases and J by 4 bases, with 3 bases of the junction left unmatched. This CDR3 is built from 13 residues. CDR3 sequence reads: CSASKGQGNTIYF. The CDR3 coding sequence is TGCAGTGCTAGTAAGGGACAGGGAAACACCATATATTTT.

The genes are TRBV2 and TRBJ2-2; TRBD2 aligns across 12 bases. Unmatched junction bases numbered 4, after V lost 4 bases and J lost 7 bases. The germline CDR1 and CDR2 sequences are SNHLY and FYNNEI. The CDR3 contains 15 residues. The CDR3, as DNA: TGTGCCAGCAGTGGGTTGACTAGCGGGGGCGGGGAGCTGTTTTTT. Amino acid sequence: CASSGLTSGGGELFF.

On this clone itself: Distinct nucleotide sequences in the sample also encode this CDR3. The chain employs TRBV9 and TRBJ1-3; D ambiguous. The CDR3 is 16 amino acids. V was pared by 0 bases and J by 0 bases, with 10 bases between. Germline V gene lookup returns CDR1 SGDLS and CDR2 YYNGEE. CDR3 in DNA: TGTGCCAGCAGCGTAGTCCCAGGCTTCTCTGGAAACACCATATATTTT. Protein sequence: CASSVVPGFSGNTIYF.

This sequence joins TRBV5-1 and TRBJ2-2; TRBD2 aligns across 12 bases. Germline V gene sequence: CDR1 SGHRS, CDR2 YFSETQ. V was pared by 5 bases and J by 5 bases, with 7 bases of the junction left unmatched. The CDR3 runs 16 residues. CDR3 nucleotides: TGCGCCAGCAGTCAACCTAGCGGGGGGGCGACCGGGGAGCTGTTTTTT. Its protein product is CASSQPSGGATGELFF.